These 32 T cell receptor beta chains came from one sample sequenced in a study of blood T cell repertoires in COVID-19. Method: immunoSEQ multiplex PCR; TCRdb's copy keeps in-frame clones and lacks some. This sample has roughly 150,000 clones, with 80% found just once. The specimen was PBMCs or T cells enriched from blood (not recorded which). The receptors shown here come from a man between 35 and 55 years old who had recovered from COVID-19.

The chain carries TRBV18 and TRBJ1-2; 8 nucleotides align to TRBD1. The V gene's germline CDR1 is KGHSH and CDR2 LQKENI. This CDR3 is 14 amino acids long. J lost 2 bases, V lost 5 bases, and 4 bases had no gene match. The CDR3 DNA reads as TGTGCCAGCTCAGCGGACAGGGTCAACTATGGCTACACCTTC. This codes for CASSADRVNYGYTF.

CDR3 sequence (DNA): TGTGCCAGCAGCTTAGATCGGCAGGTGGTATGGGAGACCCAGTACTTC. Translation: CASSLDRQVVWETQYF. The chain links TRBV7-8 to TRBJ2-5, with unresolved D. Per germline, CDR1 SGHVS and CDR2 FQNEAQ. The CDR3 runs 16 residues. Trimming shortened V by 1 base and J by 5 bases, and 17 bases separated the two germline ends.

J is TRBJ2-7 and V is TRBV10-1; D gene uncertain. CDR3 length equals 10 residues. Between the trimmed V and J ends, which lost 7 bases and 5 bases, there was a span of 6 bases. Germline V gene data show CDR1 as WNHNN and CDR2 as SYGVQD (reference sequence). The CDR3 reads CASTSHEQYF. As DNA, the CDR3 is TGCGCCAGCACATCCCACGAGCAGTACTTC.

The V gene is TRBV2, the J gene TRBJ1-2; 7 bases map to TRBD1. Germline-derived CDR1 and CDR2 are SNHLY and FYNNEI. With 6 bases clipped from V and 1 base from J, the junction kept 5 bases outside the gene matches. There are 14 residues in the CDR3. This CDR3 is CASRQRQGNYGYTF. In nucleotides, the CDR3 is TGTGCCAGCAGGCAACGACAGGGTAACTATGGCTACACCTTC.

This clone was counted only a few times. The chain links TRBV16 to TRBJ1-3; D is ambiguous. CDR1 and CDR2 (germline): KGHSY, FQNENV. Trimming pared 0 bases from V and 2 bases from J, leaving 5 bases between. The CDR3 has 14 amino acids. The CDR3 nucleotides read TGTGCCAGCAGCCAATCGGGCACTGGAAACACCATATATTTT. It is translated as CASSQSGTGNTIYF. Filled out from reference TRBV16 and TRBJ1-3, the complete variable domain reads GEEVAQTPKHLVRGEGQKAKLYCAPIKGHSYVFWYQQVLKNEFKFLISFQNENVFDETGMPKERFSAKCLPNSPCSLEIQATKLEDSAVYFCASSQSGTGNTIYFGEGSWLTVV.

The chain employs TRBV9 and TRBJ2-1; 16 nucleotides match TRBD2. The J segment lost 9 bases and the V segment lost 3 bases, leaving 6 bases of the junction unmatched. Looked up from germline, CDR1 is SGDLS and CDR2 is YYNGEE. The CDR3 sequence is 16 residues long. The CDR3 loop reads CASSAGLAGGLGEQFF. Written as DNA, the CDR3 is TGTGCCAGCAGCGCGGGACTAGCGGGGGGGCTAGGTGAGCAGTTCTTC.

V and J are TRBV6-5 and TRBJ2-7; TRBD2 is a possible D gene (6 bases). V was cut by 6 bases and J by 0 bases, with 15 bases left in between. This CDR3 region has 15 residues. CDR1 is MNHEY and CDR2 is SVGAGI in the germline V gene. DNA for the CDR3: TGTGCCAGCAGGATGAGCGGGCGTAGCTCCTACGAGCAGTACTTC. Encoded protein: CASRMSGRSSYEQYF.

This chain uses TRBV2 with TRBJ1-4; D is perhaps TRBD1 (5 bases). V was clipped by 4 bases and J by 5 bases, with 8 bases between them. This CDR3 has 13 amino acids. The germline V gene encodes CDR1 SNHLY and CDR2 FYNNEI. The CDR3 loop is CASSGQLNEKLFF. CDR3 nucleotides: TGTGCCAGCAGTGGACAGCTAAATGAAAAACTGTTTTTT.

The chain joins TRBV19 to TRBJ1-1; the match to TRBD1 covers 7 bases. The CDR3 has 14 amino acids. V was pared by 5 bases and J by 1 base, with 4 bases of the junction left unmatched. Germline V CDR1 and CDR2: LNHDA, SQIVND (reference sequence). The CDR3, as DNA: TGTGCCAGTAGTGTGGACAGGCCGAACACTGAAGCTTTCTTT. Amino acids: CASSVDRPNTEAFF.

This chain links TRBV4-1 with TRBJ2-7, with a weak D call TRBD2 (5 bases). Germline V gene lookup returns CDR1 MGHRA and CDR2 YSYEKL. The V end lost 4 bases, the J end lost 1 base, and 11 bases lay between the germline ends. The CDR3 is 14 residues long. The CDR3 region has the DNA TGCGCCAGCAGCCGAAGTGAGGGTTCCTACGAGCAGTACTTC. This codes for CASSRSEGSYEQYF.

J is TRBJ1-6 and V is TRBV19; possibly TRBD1 for D (5 bases). V gave up 3 bases and J gave up 10 bases, with 13 bases separating them. This CDR3 has 14 amino acids. CDR1 and CDR2 from the germline V gene are LNHDA and SQIVND (reference sequence). This CDR3 reads CASSIGHGSSPLHF. The CDR3, as DNA: TGTGCCAGTAGTATCGGACACGGGAGCTCACCCCTCCACTTT.

This chain connects TRBV11-2 to TRBJ1-6; possibly TRBD1 for D (6 bases). V gave up 2 bases and J gave up 9 bases, with 14 bases separating them. The CDR3 runs 15 residues. Germline CDR1 reads SGHAT; CDR2 reads FQNNGV. This CDR3 is CASSLRGGGSSPLHF. CDR3 coding DNA: TGTGCCAGCAGCTTACGAGGGGGTGGAAGTTCACCCCTCCACTTT.

This clone was counted a single time. V and J are TRBV3-1 (or the pseudogene TRBV3-2) and TRBJ1-6, with no clear D. V lost 1 base to trimming and J lost 10 bases, with 8 bases between them. CDR1 and CDR2 (germline): LGHDT, YNNKEL (reference sequence). There are 13 residues in the CDR3. CDR3 residues: CASSQARGSPLHF. In nucleotides, the CDR3 is TGTGCCAGCAGCCAAGCCCGCGGCTCACCCCTCCACTTT.

The genes are TRBV27 and TRBJ1-2, with 9 nucleotides matching TRBD1. The germline V gene has CDR1 MNHEY and CDR2 SMNVEV (reference sequence). The CDR3 spans 14 residues. The ends lost 6 bases at V and 4 bases at J; junction bases unmatched: 6. The chain's CDR3 is CASRDRGVPYGYTF. Written as DNA, the CDR3 is TGTGCCAGCAGGGACAGGGGCGTCCCCTATGGCTACACCTTC.

This clone occurred once. V is TRBV9 and J is TRBJ1-2; D possibly corresponds to TRBD1 (6 bases). CDR1 and CDR2 from the germline V gene are SGDLS and YYNGEE. The CDR3 has 15 amino acids. The V and J ends lost 1 base and 6 bases respectively, with 16 bases between them. The CDR3 reads CASSVHRERGNGYTF. DNA for the CDR3: TGTGCCAGCAGCGTACACCGCGAGAGGGGGAATGGCTACACCTTC.

This clone was recorded once. The chain couples TRBV9 to TRBJ2-7, with 12 positions matching TRBD1. The CDR3 has 16 amino acids. V gave up 0 bases and J gave up 4 bases; unmatched junction bases: 5. The germline V gene encodes CDR1 SGDLS and CDR2 YYNGEE. CDR3 coding DNA: TGTGCCAGCAGCGTAGTGGGGACAGGGGGCATGTACGAGCAGTACTTC. As protein: CASSVVGTGGMYEQYF.

The chain couples TRBV29-1 to TRBJ1-1; D is unresolved. The CDR3 runs 12 residues. V was cut by 4 bases and J by 5 bases, with 11 bases left in between. CDR1 SQVTM and CDR2 ANQGSEA come from the germline V gene. The CDR3, as DNA: TGCAGCGTTGGAATCCCGGGGACTGAAGCTTTCTTT. This translates into CSVGIPGTEAFF. The full variable domain, its missing parts supplied by reference TRBV29-1 and TRBJ1-1, is SAVISQKPSRDICQRGTSLTIQCQVDSQVTMMFWYRQQPGQSLTLIATANQGSEATYESGFVIDKFPISRPNLTFSTLTVSNMSPEDSSIYLCSVGIPGTEAFFGQGTRLTVV.

This rearrangement joins TRBV20-1 to TRBJ1-1; a weak D match, TRBD1 (6 bases). CDR3 length: 10 residues. Trimming removed 2 bases from V and 10 bases from J, with 8 bases in between. CDR1 and CDR2 (germline): DFQATT, SNEGSKA (reference sequence). The CDR3 nucleotides read TGCAGTGCTAGATTACAGGGAGCTTTCTTT. Translating gives CSARLQGAFF.

This chain uses TRBV7-9 with TRBJ2-5, with 7 bases matching TRBD1. The trim removed 5 bases at V and 4 bases at J, leaving 10 bases unmatched. CDR1 is SEHNR and CDR2 is FQNEAQ in the germline V gene (reference sequence). The CDR3 has 15 residues. The CDR3: CASSPPDRTGETQYF. The CDR3 region has the DNA TGTGCCAGCAGCCCCCCGGACAGGACGGGAGAGACCCAGTACTTC.

The chain is built from TRBV4-1 and TRBJ1-1, with a weak D call TRBD1 (5 bases). Per the germline V gene, CDR1 is MGHRA and CDR2 is YSYEKL. The CDR3 is 17 amino acids. V lost 2 bases and J 3 bases, leaving 19 bases between the germline ends. The CDR3 bases are TGCGCCAGCAGCCAAAGCACAGGTCCCCGGGAGGACACTGAAGCTTTCTTT. The encoded protein is CASSQSTGPREDTEAFF.

This clone has only a few counts. V gene TRBV19 combines with J gene TRBJ1-6; D is ambiguous. CDR3 length: 15 residues. The germline V and J ends were trimmed by 4 bases and 0 bases, with 7 bases remaining between them. Germline V gene sequence: CDR1 LNHDA, CDR2 SQIVND (reference sequence). The CDR3 bases are TGTGCCAGTAGTACGAAGAGCTCCTATAATTCACCCCTCCACTTT. Its protein is CASSTKSSYNSPLHF.

The V call is TRBV25-1, the J call TRBJ2-2, with D tentatively TRBD1 (5 bases). V lost 3 bases and J lost 6, with 8 bases in between. CDR1 and CDR2 from the germline V gene are MGHDK and SYGVNS. The CDR3 runs to 13 residues. The CDR3 DNA follows: TGTGCCAGCAGTGACCAGGGCGCCGGGGAGCTGTTTTTT. It codes for CASSDQGAGELFF.

The chain recombines TRBV27 with TRBJ2-7; 9 bases align to TRBD1. CDR3 length equals 14 residues. Germline V gene sequence: CDR1 MNHEY, CDR2 SMNVEV (reference sequence). The V gene end was trimmed by 5 bases and the J gene end by 7 bases; junction bases not matched to a gene: 9. The CDR3 bases are TGTGCCAGCAGTCCTACAGGGGGCCCGGGGGAGCAGTACTTC. Protein: CASSPTGGPGEQYF.

The chain recombines TRBV19 with TRBJ1-6; possible D gene TRBD1, 5 bases. The CDR3 is made up of 14 amino acids. Trimming stripped 5 bases from V and 7 bases from J, with 12 bases between. The germline CDR1 and CDR2 sequences are LNHDA and SQIVND (reference sequence). The CDR3 DNA reads TGTGCCAGTAGTCAGGGAGGAGGGAATTCACCCCTCCACTTT. It translates to CASSQGGGNSPLHF. The whole variable domain, remainder taken from reference TRBV19 and TRBJ1-6, is DGGITQSPKYLFRKEGQNVTLSCEQNLNHDAMYWYRQDPGQGLRLIYYSQIVNDFQKGDIAEGYSVSREKKESFPLTVTSAQKNPTAFYLCASSQGGGNSPLHFGNGTRLTVT.

The chain links TRBV24-1 to TRBJ1-2, with 10 bases matching TRBD1. Germline lookup yields CDR1 KGHDR and CDR2 SFDVKD. The CDR3 consists of 13 residues. The trim removed 7 bases at V and 6 bases at J, leaving 4 bases unmatched. Here the CDR3 reads CATRGQGRDGYTF. CDR3 nucleotides: TGTGCCACCAGGGGACAGGGGAGGGATGGCTACACCTTC.

This chain connects TRBV5-6 to TRBJ2-7; D may be TRBD1 (6 bases). There are 12 residues in the CDR3. Trimming removed 5 bases from V and 5 bases from J, with 11 bases in between. Germline CDR1 and CDR2: SGHDT and YYEEEE. CDR3 protein: CASRLGGNEQYF. DNA of the CDR3: TGTGCCAGCAGACTAGGGGGAAACGAGCAGTACTTC. Using reference TRBV5-6 and TRBJ2-7 for the parts outside the CDR3, the full variable domain is DAGVTQSPTHLIKTRGQQVTLRCSPKSGHDTVSWYQQALGQGPQFIFQYYEEEERQRGNFPDRFSGHQFPNYSSELNVNALLLGDSALYLCASRLGGNEQYFGPGTRLTVT.

This clone is labeled medium-sized. This chain connects TRBV5-3 to TRBJ2-1; TRBD2 aligns across 12 bases. TRBV5-3 is sorted into the ORF group, with uncertain function. Trimming at V came to 2 bases and at J to 6 bases, leaving 21 bases not matched to a gene. The CDR3 spans 21 residues. CDR3 residues: CARSFYGGGLAGGRSVNEQFF. CDR3 nucleotides: TGTGCCAGAAGCTTCTACGGCGGAGGGCTAGCGGGGGGGCGATCTGTCAATGAGCAGTTCTTC.

The V gene is TRBV30, the J gene TRBJ2-1; D gene uncertain. V was cut by 0 bases and J by 10 bases, with 10 bases left in between. This CDR3 contains 12 residues. Germline CDR1 and CDR2: GTSNPN and SVGIG (reference sequence). CDR3 residues: CAWSVSDWEQFF. The CDR3 bases are TGTGCCTGGAGTGTTTCAGACTGGGAGCAGTTCTTC.

The chain links TRBV7-9 to TRBJ2-4; possibly TRBD1 for D (5 bases). Deletions cut 8 bases from V and 9 bases from J, with 20 bases between. The CDR3 has 14 residues. CDR1 is SEHNR and CDR2 is FQNEAQ in the germline V gene (reference sequence). The CDR3 DNA sequence: TGTGCCAGCGAAACAAACGGGCAGGGAACCATTCAGTACTTC. This sequence encodes CASETNGQGTIQYF.

The chain recombines TRBV5-1 with TRBJ2-2, with D possibly matching TRBD2 (5 bases). The CDR3 has 16 amino acids. The ends were cut back, 0 bases at V and 4 bases at J, with 13 bases in the middle. Looked up from germline, CDR1 is SGHRS and CDR2 is YFSETQ. The CDR3 sequence: CASSLASSPSTGELFF. The CDR3 DNA reads as TGCGCCAGCAGCTTGGCTAGCAGCCCGAGCACCGGGGAGCTGTTTTTT.

The rearrangement links TRBV27 to TRBJ2-4, with D tentatively TRBD1 (6 bases). The CDR3 has 14 amino acids. The ends were cut back, 4 bases at V and 8 bases at J, with 15 bases in the middle. The germline V gene has CDR1 MNHEY and CDR2 SMNVEV (reference sequence). As DNA, the CDR3 is TGTGCCAGCAGTTACCTCAGCAGGGGTGACATTCAGTACTTC. Amino acids: CASSYLSRGDIQYF.

This chain links TRBV14 with TRBJ1-3, with a weak D call TRBD1 (5 bases). With 0 bases removed from V and 3 bases from J, the gap between germline ends came to 9 bases. The CDR3 has 15 residues. The germline CDR1 and CDR2 sequences are SGHDN and FVKESK. The CDR3 sequence is CASSQDRGGGNTIYF. As DNA, the CDR3 is TGTGCCAGCAGCCAAGATCGCGGGGGTGGAAACACCATATATTTT.